These 7 T cell receptor beta chains originate from one sample sequenced in a study of regulatory T cells in long-lasting Graves disease. Time point indicated: newly diagnosed GD, antithyroid drugs for less than 3 months. PBMC-derived RNA was used for the TCR library. The authors built TCR beta libraries using iRepertoire HTBI primers and Arm-PCR of CDR3 regions. TCRdb re-called the multiplex PCR reads through MiXCR, storing one row per CDR3 protein. The table lists about 450,000 distinct CDR3 sequences, around 15% of them singletons, with around a tenth in the top ten. The same sample was also studied in work on T cells in Graves' hyperthyroidism and ophthalmopathy.

The sample was peripheral blood mononuclear cells (PBMCs), taken at new diagnosis, from a patient treated with antithyroid drugs. These receptors came from a woman in her twenties or thirties with Graves disease.

CDR3 coding DNA: TGTGCCACCGGACAGGGGTTGAACACTGAAGCTTTCTTT. This translates into CATGQGLNTEAFF. V gene TRBV12-3 or TRBV12-4 combines with J gene TRBJ1-1; TRBD1 aligns across 9 bases. This CDR3 has 13 amino acids. Germline trimming cut 10 bases from V and 0 bases from J; bases unmatched to any gene: 3.

This chain uses TRBV20-1 with TRBJ2-7; 10 bases map to TRBD2. Per germline, CDR1 DFQATT and CDR2 SNEGSKA (reference sequence). This CDR3 contains 13 residues. J was trimmed by 5 bases and V by 7 bases; bases with no gene match: 8. CDR3 DNA sequence: TGCAGTGGGGGGCTAGCGGGAGAACACGAGCAGTACTTC. Protein: CSGGLAGEHEQYF.

This clonotype was recorded many times. The chain recombines TRBV27 with TRBJ2-2; D is possibly TRBD2 (6 bases). The CDR3 is 15 amino acids. Germline V gives CDR1 MNHEY, CDR2 SMNVEV (reference sequence). V was cut by 6 bases and J by 3 bases, with 14 bases left in between. DNA for the CDR3: TGTGCCAGCAGAAACGGGGAGGCGGACACCGGGGAGCTGTTTTTT. Translated: CASRNGEADTGELFF.

The chain employs TRBV29-1 and TRBJ2-3; D remains ambiguous. Trimming removed 0 bases at V and 2 bases at J, with 6 bases between. The CDR3 runs 13 residues. CDR1 and CDR2 (germline): SQVTM, ANQGSEA. The CDR3 DNA reads as TGCAGCGTTGAAGACTATCACACAGATACGCAGTATTTT. It codes for CSVEDYHTDTQYF.

This clonotype was counted only a few times. This chain links TRBV12-3 or TRBV12-4 with TRBJ2-7; TRBD2 agrees at 13 bases. With V trimmed by 8 bases and J by 5 bases, 18 bases remained unmatched. This CDR3 has 18 residues. The CDR3 DNA reads as TGTGCCAGCCAGATGGGGGGACTAGCGGGAACAAATGGGAACGAGCAGTACTTC. Translated, it gives CASQMGGLAGTNGNEQYF.

This clonotype was counted only a few times. J is TRBJ2-5 and V is TRBV20-1; D is perhaps TRBD1 (6 bases). The V end lost 3 bases, the J end lost 5 bases, and 16 bases lay between the germline ends. The CDR3 runs 14 residues. Germline V gene lookup returns CDR1 DFQATT and CDR2 SNEGSKA (reference sequence). The CDR3 nucleotides read TGCAGTGCTAGGACAGGTAGATTTGAGGAGACCCAGTACTTC. It codes for CSARTGRFEETQYF.

The chain carries TRBV28 and TRBJ1-2; 7 nucleotides align to TRBD1. Germline trimming cut 7 bases from V and 5 bases from J; bases unmatched to any gene: 13. Germline CDR1 is MDHEN and CDR2 is SYDVKM. The CDR3 is 15 residues long. CDR3 protein: CASNPRGTVLYGYTF. The CDR3 DNA follows: TGTGCCAGCAACCCCCGAGGGACAGTCCTTTATGGCTACACCTTC.